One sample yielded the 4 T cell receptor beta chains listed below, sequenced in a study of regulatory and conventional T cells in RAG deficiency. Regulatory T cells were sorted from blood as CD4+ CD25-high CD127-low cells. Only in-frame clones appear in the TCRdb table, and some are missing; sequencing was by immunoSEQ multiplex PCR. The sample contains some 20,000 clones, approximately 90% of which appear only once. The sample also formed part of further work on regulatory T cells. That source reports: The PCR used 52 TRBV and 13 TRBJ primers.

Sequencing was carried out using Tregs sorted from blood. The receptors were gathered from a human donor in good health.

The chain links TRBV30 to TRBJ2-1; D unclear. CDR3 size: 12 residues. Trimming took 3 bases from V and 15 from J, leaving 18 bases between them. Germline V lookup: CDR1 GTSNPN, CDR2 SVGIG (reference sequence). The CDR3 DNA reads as TGTGCCTGGAGGGTACCTGGGTTGAGCTGGTTCTTC. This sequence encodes CAWRVPGLSWFF. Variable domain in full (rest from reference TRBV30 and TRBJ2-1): SQTIHQWPATLVQPVGSPLSLECTVEGTSNPNLYWYRQAAGRGLQLLFYSVGIGQISSEVPQNLSASRPQDRQFILSSKKLLLSDSGFYLCAWRVPGLSWFFGPGTRLTVL.

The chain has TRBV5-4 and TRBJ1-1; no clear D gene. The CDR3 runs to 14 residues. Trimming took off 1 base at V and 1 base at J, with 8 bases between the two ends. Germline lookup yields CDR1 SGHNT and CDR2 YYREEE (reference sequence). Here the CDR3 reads CASSLSPQNTEAFF. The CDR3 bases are TGTGCCAGCAGCTTGAGCCCACAGAACACTGAAGCTTTCTTT.

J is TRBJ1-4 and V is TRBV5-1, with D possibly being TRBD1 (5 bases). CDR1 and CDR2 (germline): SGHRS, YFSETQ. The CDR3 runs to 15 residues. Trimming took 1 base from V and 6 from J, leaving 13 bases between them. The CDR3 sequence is CASSLLGREDEKLFF. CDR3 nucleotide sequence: TGCGCCAGCAGCTTGCTGGGCAGGGAGGATGAAAAACTGTTTTTT. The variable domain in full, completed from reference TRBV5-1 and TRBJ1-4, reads KAGVTQTPRYLIKTRGQQVTLSCSPISGHRSVSWYQQTPGQGLQFLFEYFSETQRNKGNFPGRFSGRQFSNSRSEMNVSTLELGDSALYLCASSLLGREDEKLFFGSGTQLSVL.

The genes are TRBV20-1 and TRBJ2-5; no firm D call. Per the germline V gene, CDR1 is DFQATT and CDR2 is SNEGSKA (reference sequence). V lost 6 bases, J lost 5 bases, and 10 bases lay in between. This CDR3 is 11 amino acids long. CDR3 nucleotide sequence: TGCAGTGCCCTTACCCTGGAGACCCAGTACTTC. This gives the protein CSALTLETQYF.